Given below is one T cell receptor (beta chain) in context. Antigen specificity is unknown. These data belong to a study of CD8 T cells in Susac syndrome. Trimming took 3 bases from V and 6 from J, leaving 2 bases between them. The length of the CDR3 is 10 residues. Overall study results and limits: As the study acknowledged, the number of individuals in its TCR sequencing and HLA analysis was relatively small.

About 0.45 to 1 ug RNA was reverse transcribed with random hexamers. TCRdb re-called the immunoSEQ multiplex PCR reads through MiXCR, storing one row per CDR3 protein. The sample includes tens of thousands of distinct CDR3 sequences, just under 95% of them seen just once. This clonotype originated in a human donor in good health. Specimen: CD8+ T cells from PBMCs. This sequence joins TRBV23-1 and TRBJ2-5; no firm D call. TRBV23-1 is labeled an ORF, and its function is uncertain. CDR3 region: CASSHQTQYF. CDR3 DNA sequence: TGCGCCAGCAGTCACCAGACCCAGTACTTC.